One TCR beta chain is described in this entry. Its antigen is unidentified. The sample originates from a study of Graves' ophthalmopathy and Graves' hyperthyroidism. The authors amplified TCR beta CDR3 regions, and they did so from RNA transcripts for repertoire sequencing. First-round RT-PCR employed HTBI primers, with a second-round multiplex PCR after it. Using its own MiXCR run on the multiplex PCR reads, TCRdb lists one record per CDR3 protein. The sample lists about 740,000 distinct CDR3 sequences, roughly 40% seen once, with approximately 43% in the top ten. Broader study findings: Thyroid clonotypes that were expanded above 0.001 frequency mostly also appeared in blood. Classification of ophthalmopathy versus stable hyperthyroidism by a 13-signature model yielded around 88% sensitivity and 65% to 83% specificity.

This CDR3 region has 14 residues. Trimming shortened V by 6 bases and J by 4 bases, and 15 bases separated the two germline ends. Germline CDR1 is MGHDK and CDR2 is SYGVNS. The source of this sequence is an adult man with Graves' ophthalmopathy. The specimen sequenced was peripheral blood. The chain uses TRBV25-1 and TRBJ1-1; no firm D call. The CDR3 loop reads CASSQGRRTTEAFF. The CDR3 DNA sequence: TGTGCCAGCAGCCAAGGGCGTCGGACCACTGAAGCTTTCTTT.